This T cell receptor beta chain is from a study of blood T cell repertoires in COVID-19. Sequencing used immunoSEQ multiplex PCR; TCRdb keeps in-frame clones, though not all of them. The sample has over 130,000 clones; approximately 85% are singletons. The CDR3 sequence is 15 residues long. Germline trimming cut 0 bases from V and 6 bases from J; bases unmatched to any gene: 5. Cohorts were based on clinical histories the participants reported. The sample taken for sequencing was PBMCs or T cells enriched from blood (not recorded which). The chain carries TRBV5-3 and TRBJ2-1; 8 bases line up with TRBD2. TRBV5-3 is an ORF, with its function uncertain. The receptor was derived from a woman in her fifties or sixties with acute COVID-19. In DNA, the CDR3 is TGTGCCAGAAGCTTGGTAGCGGGATCCGTCAATGAGCAGTTCTTC. It specifies CARSLVAGSVNEQFF.